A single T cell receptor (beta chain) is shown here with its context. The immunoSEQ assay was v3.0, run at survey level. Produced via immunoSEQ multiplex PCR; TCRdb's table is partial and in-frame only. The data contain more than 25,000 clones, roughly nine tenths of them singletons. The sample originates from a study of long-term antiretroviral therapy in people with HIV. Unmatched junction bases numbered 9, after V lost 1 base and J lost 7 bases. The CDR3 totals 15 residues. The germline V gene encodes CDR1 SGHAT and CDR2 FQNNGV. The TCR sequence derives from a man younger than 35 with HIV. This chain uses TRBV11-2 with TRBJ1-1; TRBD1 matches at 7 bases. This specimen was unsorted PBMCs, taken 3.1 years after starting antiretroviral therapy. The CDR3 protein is CASSLVEKGALEAFF. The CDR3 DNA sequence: TGTGCCAGCAGCTTAGTCGAGAAGGGGGCGCTTGAAGCTTTCTTT. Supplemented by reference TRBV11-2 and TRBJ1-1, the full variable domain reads EAGVAQSPRYKIIEKRQSVAFWCNPISGHATLYWYQQILGQGPKLLIQFQNNGVVDDSQLPKDRFSAERLKGVDSTLKIQPAKLEDSAVYLCASSLVEKGALEAFFGQGTRLTVV.